This passage covers 31 T cell receptor beta chains from one sample sequenced in a study of PD-L1 blockade in urothelial cancer. TCRdb's copy holds only in-frame clones and misses some; the assay was immunoSEQ multiplex PCR. The table records fewer than 130,000 clones, approximately 86% of them present only once. Sequenced material: PBMCs, taken around atezolizumab (anti-PD-L1) treatment. The receptors derive from a man in his forties or fifties with urothelial cancer.

J is TRBJ2-7 and V is TRBV7-9; TRBD2 agrees at 12 bases. The V and J ends lost 5 bases and 2 bases, in that order; junction bases with no gene match: 4. Germline V gene lookup returns CDR1 SEHNR and CDR2 FQNEAQ (reference sequence). The CDR3 covers 15 residues. DNA for the CDR3: TGTGCCAGCAGCACACTAGCGGGAGGCACCTACGAGCAGTACTTC. Its translation: CASSTLAGGTYEQYF. The entire variable domain, with the rest obtained from reference TRBV7-9 and TRBJ2-7, is as follows: DTGVSQNPRHKITKRGQNVTFRCDPISEHNRLYWYRQTLGQGPEFLTYFQNEAQLEKSRLLSDRFSAERPKGSFSTLEIQRTEQGDSAMYLCASSTLAGGTYEQYFGPGTRLTVT.

The chain carries TRBV4-1 and TRBJ2-7; D possibly corresponds to TRBD1 (5 bases). Trimming removed 0 bases at V and 3 bases at J, with 6 bases between. The germline V gene has CDR1 MGHRA and CDR2 YSYEKL. The CDR3 consists of 13 residues. The CDR3 DNA is TGCGCCAGCAGCCAAGAAAGGGGCTACGAGCAGTACTTC. Its translation is CASSQERGYEQYF.

The J gene is TRBJ1-1, the V gene TRBV7-6, with 7 bases matching TRBD1. The CDR3 contains 16 residues. Looked up from germline, CDR1 is SGHVS and CDR2 is FNYEAQ. The junction had 12 bases not matched to a gene; V was cut back by 5 bases and J by 3 bases. The CDR3 is CASSQVQGEMDTEAFF. The CDR3 DNA sequence: TGTGCCAGCAGCCAGGTTCAGGGGGAAATGGACACTGAAGCTTTCTTT. Combining the CDR3 with reference TRBV7-6 and TRBJ1-1 gives the whole variable domain GAGVSQSPRYKVTKRGQDVALRCDPISGHVSLYWYRQALGQGPEFLTYFNYEAQQDKSGLPNDRFSAERPEGSISTLTIQRTEQRDSAMYRCASSQVQGEMDTEAFFGQGTRLTVV.

CDR3 coding DNA: TGTGCCAGCGGCCTCGGGGAGGGGACATTCAACTATGGCTACACCTTC. Translation: CASGLGEGTFNYGYTF. This chain joins TRBV9 and TRBJ1-2; TRBD1 is a possible D gene (6 bases). Between the trimmed V and J ends, which lost 7 bases and 2 bases, there was a span of 21 bases. The CDR3 runs to 16 residues. The germline gives CDR1 SGDLS, CDR2 YYNGEE.

The chain links TRBV7-2 to TRBJ1-2; 11 nucleotides align to TRBD1. CDR3 length: 16 amino acids. V gave up 4 bases and J gave up 8 bases; unmatched junction bases: 12. Germline V gene lookup returns CDR1 SGHTA and CDR2 FQGNSA. CDR3 region: CASSSGTGTGGKGYTF. The CDR3 DNA reads as TGTGCCAGCAGCTCCGGGACCGGGACAGGGGGAAAGGGCTACACCTTC.

With respect to this clone: At one end, the junction sequence differs from germline, possibly due to a read error. This chain uses TRBV5-1 with TRBJ2-5; 8 nucleotides match TRBD1. CDR1 is SGHRS, CDR2 YFSETQ, per germline. This CDR3 region has 14 residues. CDR3 amino acids: CASGLQTGEETQYF. The CDR3 nucleotides read TGCGCCAGCGGCTTACAGACAGGGGAAGAGACCCAGTACTTC.

The chain uses TRBV5-1 and TRBJ2-3; weak D call: TRBD1 (5 bases). Trimming cost V 0 bases and J 4 bases, with 9 bases left between them. The germline CDR1 and CDR2 sequences are SGHRS and YFSETQ. The CDR3 spans 14 residues. CDR3 residues: CASSLDWGPDTQYF. CDR3 bases: TGCGCCAGCAGCTTGGATTGGGGCCCAGATACGCAGTATTTT.

This clone ranks as medium-sized. V and J are TRBV28 and TRBJ2-7; no clear D. The CDR3 extends over 12 amino acids. Germline V gives CDR1 MDHEN, CDR2 SYDVKM. Trimming removed 3 bases from V and 6 bases from J, with 9 bases in between. Here the CDR3 reads CASSLAVGEQYF. The CDR3 DNA follows: TGTGCCAGCAGTTTGGCCGTTGGCGAGCAGTACTTC. Supplemented by reference TRBV28 and TRBJ2-7, the full variable domain reads DVKVTQSSRYLVKRTGEKVFLECVQDMDHENMFWYRQDPGLGLRLIYFSYDVKMKEKGDIPEGYSVSREKKERFSLILESASTNQTSMYLCASSLAVGEQYFGPGTRLTVT.

The rearrangement links TRBV28 to TRBJ2-7; D is possibly TRBD1 (6 bases). This CDR3 is built from 15 residues. Trimming stripped 6 bases from V and 0 bases from J, with 15 bases between. The germline V gene encodes CDR1 MDHEN and CDR2 SYDVKM. The DNA for the CDR3 is TGTGCCAGCAGCCGCCGAGGGGGATCCTCCTACGAGCAGTACTTC. Its protein product is CASSRRGGSSYEQYF.

The J gene is TRBJ2-6, the V gene TRBV4-1, with TRBD1 matching 7 bases. V shed 5 bases and J 0 bases; nucleotides not matched to a gene: 10. The germline CDR1 and CDR2 sequences are MGHRA and YSYEKL. The CDR3 runs 18 residues. The CDR3 protein is CASSGRGRKGSGANVLTF. The CDR3 DNA sequence: TGCGCCAGCAGCGGAAGGGGGCGGAAGGGCTCTGGGGCCAACGTCCTGACTTTC.

The rearrangement links TRBV6-1 to TRBJ1-2; maybe TRBD1 (5 bases). Germline V gene sequence: CDR1 MNHNS, CDR2 SASEGT. The CDR3 length is 13 residues. Trimming removed 5 bases from V and 4 bases from J, with 11 bases in between. CDR3 sequence reads: CASSLPGSYGYTF. The DNA for the CDR3 is TGTGCCAGCAGTCTACCAGGGTCCTATGGCTACACCTTC.

This sequence joins TRBV9 and TRBJ2-5, with 10 bases that match TRBD2. The CDR3 totals 16 residues. V shed 6 bases, J shed 2 bases, and the junction held 10 bases outside the gene matches. Germline V gene data show CDR1 as SGDLS and CDR2 as YYNGEE. The CDR3 loop is CASTKSALAGQETQYF. CDR3 nucleotide sequence: TGTGCCAGCACCAAGTCAGCACTAGCGGGACAAGAGACCCAGTACTTC.

The rearrangement links TRBV6-1 to TRBJ2-7, with TRBD1 matching 9 bases. From germline, CDR1 is MNHNS and CDR2 SASEGT. V shed 2 bases, J shed 2 bases, and the junction held 4 bases outside the gene matches. This CDR3 is built from 15 residues. The CDR3 protein is CASSEMGQGPYEQYF. The CDR3 DNA reads TGTGCCAGCAGTGAAATGGGACAGGGCCCCTACGAGCAGTACTTC.

V usage is TRBV6-1 and J usage is TRBJ2-7, with a weak D call TRBD1 (6 bases). Trimming shortened V by 6 bases and J by 0 bases, and 6 bases separated the two germline ends. The CDR3 is 12 residues long. Germline V lookup: CDR1 MNHNS, CDR2 SASEGT. The CDR3 DNA is TGTGCCAGCAGGGACAGCTCCTACGAGCAGTACTTC. It specifies CASRDSSYEQYF.

This clone came up once. The rearrangement joins TRBV19 to TRBJ1-5; 9 bases match TRBD1. J lost 6 bases, V lost 6 bases, and 9 bases had no gene match. This CDR3 is 15 amino acids long. The germline V gene has CDR1 LNHDA and CDR2 SQIVND (reference sequence). The CDR3 DNA reads TGTGCCAGTAGCGACAGGGGGGGCCTTAGTCAGCCCCAGCATTTT. It codes for CASSDRGGLSQPQHF.

This chain links TRBV10-3 with TRBJ2-7; D may be TRBD2 (6 bases). CDR3 size: 16 residues. Trimming cost V 0 bases and J 6 bases, with 18 bases left between them. Germline CDR1 is ENHRY and CDR2 is SYGVKD. DNA for the CDR3: TGTGCCATCAGTGAGTCCCGGGGGAGTGGGGTCGGCGAGCAGTACTTC. Protein: CAISESRGSGVGEQYF.

The chain joins TRBV5-5 to TRBJ2-5; 9 bases are a match to TRBD2. The V gene end was trimmed by 0 bases and the J gene end by 4 bases; junction bases not matched to a gene: 4. This CDR3 has 15 residues. In germline, CDR1 is SGHKS, CDR2 YYEKEE (reference sequence). This CDR3 reads CASSLAGAGGETQYF. Written as DNA, the CDR3 is TGTGCCAGCAGCTTGGCTGGAGCGGGAGGAGAGACCCAGTACTTC.

The rearrangement links TRBV6-4 to TRBJ2-5; D is perhaps TRBD2 (6 bases). V dropped 5 bases and J dropped 3 bases, with 16 bases sitting between them. Germline CDR1 reads MRHNA; CDR2 reads SNTAGT. CDR3 length equals 15 residues. CDR3 in amino acids: CASSQEGGNEETQYF. The CDR3 DNA follows: TGTGCCAGCAGTCAGGAGGGCGGCAACGAAGAGACCCAGTACTTC.

This chain joins TRBV23-1 and TRBJ2-7; possible D gene TRBD2, 5 bases. TRBV23-1 is an ORF, and what it does is uncertain. This CDR3 is 16 amino acids long. V dropped 0 bases and J dropped 2 bases, with 14 bases sitting between them. The CDR3, as DNA: TGCGCCAGCAGTCAATCAGGAGGATCCCGGGCCTACGAGCAGTACTTC. This codes for CASSQSGGSRAYEQYF.

The rearrangement links TRBV29-1 to TRBJ2-7; maybe TRBD2 (5 bases). Trimming removed 4 bases from V and 1 base from J, with 14 bases in between. Germline values: CDR1 SQVTM, CDR2 ANQGSEA. CDR3 length: 14 amino acids. The CDR3 DNA follows: TGCAGCGTTGTTGTAGAGGGAACTTCCTACGAGCAGTACTTC. This gives the protein CSVVVEGTSYEQYF.

This clone was seen a single time. This rearrangement joins TRBV9 to TRBJ2-7; 8 bases are shared with TRBD2. Trimming removed 2 bases from V and 4 bases from J; junction bases left unmatched: 8. The CDR3 is 15 residues long. Germline CDR1 and CDR2: SGDLS and YYNGEE. The CDR3 loop is CASSVMSSGFYEQYF. The CDR3 bases are TGTGCCAGCAGCGTTATGTCTAGCGGGTTTTACGAGCAGTACTTC.

The chain joins TRBV6-6 to TRBJ1-3; D is ambiguous. V was trimmed by 6 bases and J by 10 bases, leaving 16 bases between them. Germline loops: CDR1 MNHNY, CDR2 SVGAGI (reference sequence). There are 13 residues in the CDR3. CDR3 sequence: CASSEGGVPTIYF. The CDR3 coding sequence is TGTGCCAGCAGCGAGGGCGGGGTACCTACCATATATTTT.

This chain uses TRBV5-1 with TRBJ2-7; possibly TRBD2 for D (6 bases). V was cut by 0 bases and J by 5 bases, with 12 bases left in between. Germline CDR1 reads SGHRS; CDR2 reads YFSETQ. This CDR3 region has 14 residues. The CDR3 nucleotides are TGCGCCAGCAGCTTGGACCAGCCGGGGGACGAGCAGTACTTC. It is translated as CASSLDQPGDEQYF.

The chain combines TRBV6-1 with TRBJ2-7, with 8 bases aligning to TRBD1. This CDR3 has 14 residues. Per the germline V gene, CDR1 is MNHNS and CDR2 is SASEGT. Unmatched junction bases numbered 6, after V lost 4 bases and J lost 4 bases. As DNA, the CDR3 is TGTGCCAGCAGTGGGGGACAGGACCTTTACGAGCAGTACTTC. Amino acids: CASSGGQDLYEQYF.

The chain combines TRBV6-1 with TRBJ1-5, with 8 bases aligning to TRBD1. Germline lookup yields CDR1 MNHNS and CDR2 SASEGT. The CDR3 runs 13 residues. The V gene end was trimmed by 5 bases and the J gene end by 6 bases; junction bases not matched to a gene: 3. This CDR3 is CASSQGAGQPQHF. For the CDR3, the DNA is TGTGCCAGCAGTCAGGGGGCTGGTCAGCCCCAGCATTTT.

This rearrangement joins TRBV4-1 to TRBJ2-3; the D gene is possibly TRBD1 (5 bases). Germline values: CDR1 MGHRA, CDR2 YSYEKL. The ends were cut back, 4 bases at V and 9 bases at J, with 11 bases in the middle. This CDR3 has 12 residues. The CDR3 DNA reads as TGCGCCAGCAGCCCAGACAGAGCGACGCAGTATTTT. Protein sequence: CASSPDRATQYF.

V gene TRBV6-5 combines with J gene TRBJ1-3; 7 bases are a match to TRBD1. V dropped 6 bases and J dropped 4; count of bases not matched to a gene: 3. Germline values: CDR1 MNHEY, CDR2 SVGAGI. This CDR3 region has 13 residues. The CDR3 DNA sequence: TGTGCCAGCAGGATGACAGGGGGAAACACCATATATTTT. Its protein product is CASRMTGGNTIYF.

This chain links TRBV28 with TRBJ1-4; D might be TRBD1 (6 bases). Per the germline V gene, CDR1 is MDHEN and CDR2 is SYDVKM. V was trimmed by 6 bases and J by 5 bases, leaving 16 bases between them. This CDR3 contains 15 residues. In nucleotides, the CDR3 is TGTGCCAGCAGGGCGGGGGGGGGCCCGAATGAAAAACTGTTTTTT. Its translation: CASRAGGGPNEKLFF.

This chain links TRBV7-2 with TRBJ1-3, with 10 bases matching TRBD1. The CDR3 spans 15 residues. From germline, CDR1 is SGHTA and CDR2 FQGNSA. The ends lost 7 bases at V and 2 bases at J; junction bases unmatched: 5. The chain's CDR3 is CASTPGTGAGNTIYF. The CDR3 bases are TGTGCCAGCACCCCGGGGACAGGGGCTGGAAACACCATATATTTT.

This clone was seen just once. V gene TRBV7-9 combines with J gene TRBJ1-1, with a possible D match to TRBD1 (5 bases). Germline CDR1 reads SEHNR; CDR2 reads FQNEAQ (reference sequence). The length of the CDR3 is 15 residues. V lost 1 base, J lost 3 bases, and 12 bases lay in between. CDR3 coding DNA: TGTGCCAGCAGCTTAGGGACCTCAGGGTACACTGAAGCTTTCTTT. Protein: CASSLGTSGYTEAFF.

In its sample, this clone was seen once. The V gene is TRBV21-1, the J gene TRBJ2-7; the tabulated D call, TRBD1, remains unverified against the DNA. TRBV21-1 is labeled a pseudogene. The CDR3 has 17 amino acids. Here the CDR3 reads CASSKVRSSGARNEQYF. The CDR3, as DNA: TGTGCCAGCAGCAAAGTGAGGTCCTCAGGGGCTAGGAACGAGCAGTACTTC.